This T cell receptor (beta chain) is drawn from a study of CD8 T cells in ankylosing spondylitis. Making use of molecular barcodes, quantitative 5'-RACE generated TCR beta libraries. MiXCR, run by TCRdb on the 5' RACE reads, gives a single entry per CDR3 protein. This table holds 700,000 to 1,000,000 distinct CDR3 sequences, about 10% found once. The CDR3 sequence is 11 residues long. With 7 bases removed from V and 2 bases from J, the gap between germline ends came to 9 bases. Germline V gives CDR1 GTSNPN, CDR2 SVGIG (reference sequence). Points from the study as a whole: Roughly 8 highly homologous variants made up a TCR beta motif that seemed to typify ankylosing spondylitis blood. Clones tied to disease were said to be significantly enriched in matched ankylosing spondylitis synovial fluid. There were earlier reports of some motif variants in reactive arthritis synovial fluid and blood.

This clonotype has only a few counts. Antigen unknown. This clonotype was obtained from a male donor with ankylosing spondylitis. The sequencing input was blood, either unsorted or a sorted T cell fraction (not recorded which). The chain has TRBV30 and TRBJ2-7; no reliable D call. CDR3 nucleotides: TGTGCCTTTAACAGCCCCTACGAGCAGTACTTC. It codes for CAFNSPYEQYF. The whole variable domain, filled in from reference TRBV30 and TRBJ2-7, reads SQTIHQWPATLVQPVGSPLSLECTVEGTSNPNLYWYRQAAGRGLQLLFYSVGIGQISSEVPQNLSASRPQDRQFILSSKKLLLSDSGFYLCAFNSPYEQYFGPGTRLTVT.